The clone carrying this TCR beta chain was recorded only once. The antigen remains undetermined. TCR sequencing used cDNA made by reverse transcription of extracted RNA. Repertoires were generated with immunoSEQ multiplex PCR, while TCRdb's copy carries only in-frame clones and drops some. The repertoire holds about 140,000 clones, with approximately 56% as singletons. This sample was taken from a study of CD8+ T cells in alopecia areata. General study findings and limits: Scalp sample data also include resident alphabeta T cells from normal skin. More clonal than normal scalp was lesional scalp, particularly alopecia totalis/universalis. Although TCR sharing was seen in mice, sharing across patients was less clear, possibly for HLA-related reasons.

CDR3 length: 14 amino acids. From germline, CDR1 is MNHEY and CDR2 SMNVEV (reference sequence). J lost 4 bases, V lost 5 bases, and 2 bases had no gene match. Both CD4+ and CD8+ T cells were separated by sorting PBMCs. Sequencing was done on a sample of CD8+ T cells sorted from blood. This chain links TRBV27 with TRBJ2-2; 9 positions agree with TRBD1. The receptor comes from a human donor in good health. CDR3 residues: CASSLTGGTGELFF. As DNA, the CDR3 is TGTGCCAGCAGTCTGACAGGGGGCACCGGGGAGCTGTTTTTT.